What follows describes a single TCR beta chain. Through week 26, nivolumab 3 mg/kg IV was given weeks 1, 4, 7, 10, then biweekly. The sample is drawn from a study of ipilimumab plus nivolumab after autologous stem cell transplantation. Profiled with immunoSEQ multiplex PCR; TCRdb holds only in-frame clones, not every one. The sample contains about 43,000 clones, roughly 88% of which appear only once. The sequences come from PBMCs, collected in a trial of ipilimumab plus nivolumab as post-transplant consolidation. The sequence came from a male donor with multiple myeloma.

The CDR3 nucleotides are TGTGCCAGCAGCGGCACAGGGACCTCTGGAAACACCATATATTTT. It is translated as CASSGTGTSGNTIYF. The chain couples TRBV5-5 to TRBJ1-3, with D possibly being TRBD1 (6 bases). Germline V gene data show CDR1 as SGHKS and CDR2 as YYEKEE (reference sequence). The CDR3 runs 15 residues. V shed 4 bases and J shed 0 bases, with 11 bases lying between them.